This TCR beta chain was obtained from a study of blood T cell repertoires in COVID-19. The wider study: Nucleic acid was either cDNA or gDNA, and it came from T cells, B-cell-depleted T cells, or PBMCs.

This clone was detected a few times. Produced via immunoSEQ multiplex PCR; TCRdb's table is partial and in-frame only. The sample lists approximately 230,000 clones, approximately 80% seen once, with roughly 4.6% in the top ten. Germline V gene data show CDR1 as KGHSH and CDR2 as LQKENI. With V trimmed by 3 bases and J by 3 bases, 15 bases remained unmatched. The CDR3 covers 18 residues. Sequencing input: peripheral blood. This receptor was identified in a woman older than 75 with active or convalescent COVID-19. The rearrangement uses TRBV18 and TRBJ2-7; 9 nucleotides align to TRBD1. The DNA for the CDR3 is TGTGCCAGCTCACCTGAGGGACAGGGATTAACGGCGAACTACGAGCAGTACTTC. This sequence encodes CASSPEGQGLTANYEQYF.